Many counts were recorded for the clone carrying this TCR beta chain. Its matching antigen is unknown. Cells sorted as Tregs were CD4+, CD25+ and CD127-/low. CDR1 and CDR2 from the germline V gene are SGHNT and YENEEA. V was trimmed by 6 bases and J by 2 bases, leaving 12 bases between them. CDR3 length: 14 amino acids. Overall study findings and caveats: Whole repertoires were not studied in the larger cohort, only one V-J beta rearrangement. Greatest tumor Treg TCR overlap was with tumor naive CD4+ cells.

After constant-region reverse-primer amplification, full-length variable regions underwent semi-nested PCR with Nested Universal Primer A. From the 5' RACE reads, TCRdb called clonotypes with MiXCR, one entry per CDR3 protein. The sample consists of 34,000 or so distinct CDR3 sequences, 25% to 30% of them appearing once. The sequence was obtained from a female donor with breast cancer. The chain employs TRBV11-3 and TRBJ2-3; D gene uncertain. The specimen sequenced was tumor-infiltrating Tregs sorted from the breast tumor. CDR3 in amino acids: CASSLTRSTDTQYF. CDR3 DNA: TGTGCCAGCAGTCTTACGCGCTCCACAGATACGCAGTATTTT. Complete variable domain (other parts from reference TRBV11-3 and TRBJ2-3): EAGVVQSPRYKIIEKKQPVAFWCNPISGHNTLYWYLQNLGQGPELLIRYENEEAVDDSQLPKDRFSAERLKGVDSTLKIQPAELGDSAVYLCASSLTRSTDTQYFGPGTRLTVL.